The 10 T cell receptor beta chains in this list originate from one sample, sequenced in a study of T-cell reconstitution after alpha-beta-depleted transplantation in children. Using unique molecular identifiers, the investigators prepared the TCRbeta library. TCRdb reanalysed the PCR reads using MiXCR and keeps one entry per CDR3 protein. In the table there are 60,000 to 80,000 distinct CDR3 sequences, around 6.6% of which are singletons. The source material was PBMCs from the stem cell graft donor, sampled from the stem cell graft. All receptors come from a human donor who donated a stem cell graft to a child with acute lymphoblastic leukemia.

The rearrangement joins TRBV12-3 or TRBV12-4 to TRBJ2-2; D ambiguous. CDR3 length equals 15 residues. Between the trimmed V and J ends, which lost 3 bases and 0 bases, there was a span of 8 bases. CDR3 protein: CASSFTIANTGELFF. CDR3 nucleotide sequence: TGTGCCAGCAGTTTTACAATTGCGAACACCGGGGAGCTGTTTTTT.

This clonotype was counted between two and nine times. This may be a read error, as it is one base from a much larger clone. The V and J genes are TRBV5-4 and TRBJ1-1, with TRBD1 as a possible D gene (6 bases). V lost 4 bases, J lost 1 base, and 8 bases lay in between. Germline loops: CDR1 SGHNT, CDR2 YYREEE (reference sequence). The CDR3 is 13 residues long. DNA of the CDR3: TGTGCCAGCAGCCGGACAGAGAACACTGAAGCTTTCTTT. The encoded protein is CASSRTENTEAFF. Supplemented by reference TRBV5-4 and TRBJ1-1, the full variable domain reads ETGVTQSPTHLIKTRGQQVTLRCSSQSGHNTVSWYQQALGQGPQFIFQYYREEENGRGNFPPRFSGLQFPNYSSELNVNALELDDSALYLCASSRTENTEAFFGQGTRLTVV.

This clonotype was counted many times. The CDR3 protein is CASSSSREQFF. In DNA form, the CDR3 reads TGTGCCAGCAGCTCCTCCCGGGAGCAGTTCTTC. This rearrangement joins TRBV13 to TRBJ2-1; D uncertain. Germline CDR1 and CDR2: PRHDT and FYEKMQ (reference sequence). The V and J ends lost 4 bases and 10 bases respectively, with 8 bases between them. This CDR3 is built from 11 residues. The full variable domain, its missing parts supplied by reference TRBV13 and TRBJ2-1, is AAGVIQSPRHLIKEKRETATLKCYPIPRHDTVYWYQQGPGQDPQFLISFYEKMQSDKGSIPDRFSAQQFSDYHSELNMSSLELGDSALYFCASSSSREQFFGPGTRLTVL.

This clonotype was seen more than once but under ten times. A read error may produce the germline difference seen at one junction end. The chain recombines TRBV6-2 or TRBV6-3 with TRBJ2-7; TRBD1 aligns across 8 bases. The CDR3 has 14 residues. The germline V gene encodes CDR1 MNHEY and CDR2 SVGEGT. The CDR3 sequence: CASSYRTGSDEQYF. CDR3 in DNA: TGTGCCAGCAGCTACCGGACAGGGAGCGACGAACAGTACTTC.

The sample holds many counts of this clonotype. The rearrangement links TRBV12-3 or TRBV12-4 to TRBJ1-2; D is uncertain. This CDR3 has 13 residues. The V end was cut by 7 bases, the J end by 8 bases, with 17 bases between. Written as DNA, the CDR3 is TGTGCCAGCACCGAAACAGTGTCTGAAGGCTACACCTTC. This codes for CASTETVSEGYTF.

The table lists this clonotype with many counts. The chain uses TRBV6-1 and TRBJ1-2; 7 bases are a match to TRBD1. Germline CDR1 and CDR2: MNHNS and SASEGT. The CDR3 is 13 residues long. The V gene end was trimmed by 6 bases and the J gene end by 2 bases; junction bases not matched to a gene: 3. The CDR3: CASRTGFNYGYTF. Written as DNA, the CDR3 is TGTGCCAGCAGGACAGGGTTCAACTATGGCTACACCTTC.

Ten or more counts support this clonotype. The CDR3 protein is CATGTSGIRGSEQYF. In DNA, the CDR3 is TGTGCCACGGGGACTAGCGGGATTCGAGGCTCCGAGCAGTACTTC. This chain links TRBV12-3 or TRBV12-4 with TRBJ2-7, with 13 bases matching TRBD2. V trimming: 10 bases; J trimming: 6 bases; junction bases outside the gene matches: 12. The CDR3 has 15 residues.

This clonotype was picked up many times. The chain combines TRBV29-1 with TRBJ2-7, with a weak D call TRBD1 (5 bases). V gave up 0 bases and J gave up 6 bases, with 18 bases separating them. CDR1 is SQVTM and CDR2 is ANQGSEA in the germline V gene. The CDR3 covers 15 residues. The DNA for the CDR3 is TGCAGCGTTGAAGACGGGTCAAGGGGCAAGGGCGAGCAGTACTTC. Translation: CSVEDGSRGKGEQYF.

The sample holds a few counts of this clonotype. This chain links TRBV7-2 with TRBJ2-7; D remains unclear. The CDR3 spans 14 residues. Trimming left V 1 base short and J 0 bases short, with 7 bases between. Looked up from germline, CDR1 is SGHTA and CDR2 is FQGNSA. The CDR3 loop is CASSLGPGSYEQYF. The CDR3 DNA follows: TGTGCCAGCAGCTTAGGTCCAGGCTCCTACGAGCAGTACTTC. Complete variable domain (other parts from reference TRBV7-2 and TRBJ2-7): GAGVSQSPSNKVTEKGKDVELRCDPISGHTALYWYRQSLGQGLEFLIYFQGNSAPDKSGLPSDRFSAERTGGSVSTLTIQRTQQEDSAVYLCASSLGPGSYEQYFGPGTRLTVT.

This clonotype was seen at least ten times. The V call is TRBV7-2, the J call TRBJ1-6, with 10 positions matching TRBD1. The CDR3 loop spans 17 amino acids. V gave up 4 bases and J gave up 3 bases; unmatched junction bases: 6. Germline V CDR1 and CDR2: SGHTA, FQGNSA. The CDR3 here is CASSSLTGGSYNSPLHF. CDR3 nucleotides: TGTGCCAGCAGCTCACTGACAGGGGGCAGCTATAATTCACCCCTCCACTTT.